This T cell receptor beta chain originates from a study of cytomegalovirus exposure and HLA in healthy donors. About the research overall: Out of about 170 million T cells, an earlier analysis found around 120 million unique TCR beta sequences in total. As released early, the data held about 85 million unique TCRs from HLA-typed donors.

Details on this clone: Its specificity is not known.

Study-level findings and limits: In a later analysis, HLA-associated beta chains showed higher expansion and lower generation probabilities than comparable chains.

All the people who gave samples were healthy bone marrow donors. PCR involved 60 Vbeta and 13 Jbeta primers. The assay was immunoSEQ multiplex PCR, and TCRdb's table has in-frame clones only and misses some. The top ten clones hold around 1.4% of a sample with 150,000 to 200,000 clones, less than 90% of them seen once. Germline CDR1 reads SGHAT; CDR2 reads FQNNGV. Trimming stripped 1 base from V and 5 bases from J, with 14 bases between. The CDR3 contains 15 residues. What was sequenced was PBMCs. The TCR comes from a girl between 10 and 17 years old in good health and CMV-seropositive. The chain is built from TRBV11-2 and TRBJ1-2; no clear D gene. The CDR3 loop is CASSLVELTPYGYTF. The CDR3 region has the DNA TGTGCCAGCAGCTTAGTAGAGTTAACTCCTTATGGCTACACCTTC.